This T cell receptor (beta chain) was captured by sequencing in a study of T-cell reconstitution after alpha-beta-depleted transplantation in children. Unique molecular identifiers featured in how the TCRbeta library was prepared. Using its own MiXCR run on the PCR reads, TCRdb lists one record per CDR3 protein. The table shows 420,000 or so distinct CDR3 sequences, with about 11% occurring only once. Comment on this clonotype: The junction departs from the called germline gene at one end, perhaps through a read error.

The CDR3 is 16 amino acids. In germline, CDR1 is MDHEN, CDR2 SYDVKM. This TCR derives from a human donor who donated a stem cell graft to a child with acute myeloid leukemia. The chain recombines TRBV28 with TRBJ2-1; 8 bases align to TRBD2. The sample here was PBMCs from the stem cell graft donor, taken from the stem cell graft. The CDR3 coding sequence is TGTGCCAGCAGTTTAGGAGCCAGCGGGAGCAACAATGACCAGTTCTTC. Translated, it gives CASSLGASGSNNDQFF.